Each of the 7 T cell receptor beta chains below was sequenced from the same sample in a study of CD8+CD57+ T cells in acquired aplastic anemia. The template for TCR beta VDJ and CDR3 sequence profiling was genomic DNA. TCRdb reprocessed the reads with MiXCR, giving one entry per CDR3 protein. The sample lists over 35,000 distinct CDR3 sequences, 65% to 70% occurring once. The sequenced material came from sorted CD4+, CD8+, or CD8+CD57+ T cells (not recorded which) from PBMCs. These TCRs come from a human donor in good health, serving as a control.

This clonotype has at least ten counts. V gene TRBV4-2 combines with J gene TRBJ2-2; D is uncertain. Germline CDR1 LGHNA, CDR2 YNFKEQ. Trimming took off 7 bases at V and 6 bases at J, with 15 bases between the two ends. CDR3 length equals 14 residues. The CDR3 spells CASTPGRGAGELFF. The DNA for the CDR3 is TGTGCCAGCACCCCCGGCCGTGGAGCCGGGGAGCTGTTTTTT.

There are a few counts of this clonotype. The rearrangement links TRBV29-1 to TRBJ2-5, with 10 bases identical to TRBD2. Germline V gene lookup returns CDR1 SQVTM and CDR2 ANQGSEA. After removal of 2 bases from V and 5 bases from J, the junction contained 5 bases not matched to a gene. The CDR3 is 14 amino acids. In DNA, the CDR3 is TGCAGCGTTGAATTAGCGGGGGGCCAGGAGACCCAGTACTTC. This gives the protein CSVELAGGQETQYF. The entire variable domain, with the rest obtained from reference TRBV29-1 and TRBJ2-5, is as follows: SAVISQKPSRDICQRGTSLTIQCQVDSQVTMMFWYRQQPGQSLTLIATANQGSEATYESGFVIDKFPISRPNLTFSTLTVSNMSPEDSSIYLCSVELAGGQETQYFGPGTRLLVL.

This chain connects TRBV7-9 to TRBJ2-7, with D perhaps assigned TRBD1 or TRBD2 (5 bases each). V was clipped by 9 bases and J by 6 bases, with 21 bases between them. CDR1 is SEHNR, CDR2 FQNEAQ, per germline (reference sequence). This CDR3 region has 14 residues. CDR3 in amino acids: CASSGAVTMSEQYF. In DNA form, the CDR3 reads TGTGCCAGTTCCGGGGCAGTCACGATGTCCGAGCAGTACTTC.

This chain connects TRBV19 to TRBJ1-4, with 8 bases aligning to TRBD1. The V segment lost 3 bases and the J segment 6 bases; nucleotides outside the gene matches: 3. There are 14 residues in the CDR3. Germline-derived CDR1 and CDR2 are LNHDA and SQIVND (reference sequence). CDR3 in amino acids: CASSIDRGYEKLFF. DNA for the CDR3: TGTGCCAGTAGTATCGACAGGGGTTATGAAAAACTGTTTTTT.

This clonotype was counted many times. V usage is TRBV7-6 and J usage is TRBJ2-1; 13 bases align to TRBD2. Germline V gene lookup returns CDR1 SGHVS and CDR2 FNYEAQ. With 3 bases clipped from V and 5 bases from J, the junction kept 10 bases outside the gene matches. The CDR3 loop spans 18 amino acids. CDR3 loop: CASSLTSGGLSFHNEQFF. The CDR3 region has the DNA TGTGCCAGCAGCTTGACTAGCGGGGGGTTAAGCTTCCACAATGAGCAGTTCTTC. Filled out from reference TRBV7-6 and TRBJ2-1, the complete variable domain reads GAGVSQSPRYKVTKRGQDVALRCDPISGHVSLYWYRQALGQGPEFLTYFNYEAQQDKSGLPNDRFSAERPEGSISTLTIQRTEQRDSAMYRCASSLTSGGLSFHNEQFFGPGTRLTVL.

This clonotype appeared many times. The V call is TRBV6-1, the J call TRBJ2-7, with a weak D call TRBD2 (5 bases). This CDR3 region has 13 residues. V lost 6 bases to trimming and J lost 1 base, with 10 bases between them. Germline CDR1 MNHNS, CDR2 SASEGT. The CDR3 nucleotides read TGTGCCAGCAGAAGCGGTGGGTCCTACGAGCAGTACTTC. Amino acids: CASRSGGSYEQYF.

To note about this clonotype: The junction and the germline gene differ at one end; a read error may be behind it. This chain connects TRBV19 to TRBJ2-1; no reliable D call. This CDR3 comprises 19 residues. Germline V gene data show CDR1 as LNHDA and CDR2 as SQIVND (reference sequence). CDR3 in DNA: TGCGCCAGTAGTATAGAAGGGCTTGTAGGAGAGATCTCCCACAATGAGCAGTTCTTC. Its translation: CASSIEGLVGEISHNEQFF.